Sequencing of this T cell receptor (beta chain) was carried out in a study of T-cell reconstitution after alpha-beta-depleted transplantation in children. A TCRbeta library incorporating unique molecular identifiers was prepared. TCRdb re-called the PCR reads with MiXCR, one entry per CDR3 protein. Among about 480,000 distinct CDR3 sequences listed, roughly an eighth were seen once. Trimming left V 0 bases short and J 4 bases short, with 11 bases between. The germline V gene has CDR1 SGHKS and CDR2 YYEKEE (reference sequence). The CDR3 consists of 15 residues. The material was PBMCs from the stem cell graft donor, obtained from the stem cell graft. This receptor was obtained from a human donor who donated a stem cell graft to a child with combined immunodeficiency. V gene TRBV5-5 combines with J gene TRBJ2-1; D remains ambiguous. CDR3 loop: CASSLGAPAYNEQFF. The CDR3 DNA reads TGTGCCAGCAGCTTGGGGGCCCCCGCTTACAATGAGCAGTTCTTC.